Here is one TCR beta chain with its context. Per the original data handling: Estimated nucleated cell counts came from reference gene primer amplification. Sequenced by immunoSEQ multiplex PCR; TCRdb stores in-frame clones only, minus some. That table gives V, J and clone size, and the DNA gave D and trimming. The repertoire consists of about 190,000 clones, with around 90% occurring once and the leading ten covering around 7%. Germline V gives CDR1 LGHDT, CDR2 YNNKEL (reference sequence). This CDR3 has 16 residues. V was cut by 1 base and J by 2 bases, with 11 bases left in between. The record originates from a study of blood T cell repertoires in COVID-19. About the study: Sites in the United States, Italy and Spain provided acute and convalescent COVID-19 samples. PBMCs, B-cell-depleted T cells, or T cells provided the cDNA or gDNA that made up the material.

Sequenced sample: peripheral blood. The rearrangement links TRBV3-1 (or the pseudogene TRBV3-2) to TRBJ2-2; no clear D gene. The clonotype comes from a middle-aged man with acute or convalescent COVID-19. The CDR3: CASSQVANTNTGELFF. The CDR3, as DNA: TGTGCCAGCAGCCAAGTTGCCAACACCAACACCGGGGAGCTGTTTTTT.